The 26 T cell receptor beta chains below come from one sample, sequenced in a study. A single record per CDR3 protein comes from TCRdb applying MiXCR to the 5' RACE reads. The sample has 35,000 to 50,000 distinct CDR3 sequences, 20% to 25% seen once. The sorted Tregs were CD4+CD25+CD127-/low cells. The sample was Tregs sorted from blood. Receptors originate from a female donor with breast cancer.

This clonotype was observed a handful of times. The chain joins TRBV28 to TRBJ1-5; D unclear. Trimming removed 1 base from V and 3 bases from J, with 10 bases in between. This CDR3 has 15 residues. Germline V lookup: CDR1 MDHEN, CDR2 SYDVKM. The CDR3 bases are TGTGCCAGCAGTTTATCCGGTTTGAACAATCAGCCCCAGCATTTT. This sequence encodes CASSLSGLNNQPQHF.

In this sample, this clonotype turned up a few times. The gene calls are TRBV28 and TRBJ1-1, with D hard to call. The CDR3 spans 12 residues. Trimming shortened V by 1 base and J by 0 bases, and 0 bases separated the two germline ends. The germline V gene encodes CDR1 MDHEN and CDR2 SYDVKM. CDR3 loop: CASSLLNTEAFF. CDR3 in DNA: TGTGCCAGCAGTTTATTGAACACTGAAGCTTTCTTT.

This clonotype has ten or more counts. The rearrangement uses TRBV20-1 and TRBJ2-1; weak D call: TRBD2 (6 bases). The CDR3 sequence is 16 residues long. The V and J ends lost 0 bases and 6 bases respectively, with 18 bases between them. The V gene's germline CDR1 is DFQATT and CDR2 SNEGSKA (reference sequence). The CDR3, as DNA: TGCAGTGCTAGAGATCGACTAGGTGTGATTTTCAATGAGCAGTTCTTC. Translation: CSARDRLGVIFNEQFF.

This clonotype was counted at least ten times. The CDR3 DNA reads TGTGCCAGCAGCCCCACGGACCTGTACAATGAGCAGTTCTTC. Protein sequence: CASSPTDLYNEQFF. The rearrangement uses TRBV7-9 and TRBJ2-1; D unclear. CDR3 length equals 14 residues. Per germline, CDR1 SEHNR and CDR2 FQNEAQ (reference sequence). The V end lost 5 bases, the J end lost 4 bases, and 12 bases lay between the germline ends.

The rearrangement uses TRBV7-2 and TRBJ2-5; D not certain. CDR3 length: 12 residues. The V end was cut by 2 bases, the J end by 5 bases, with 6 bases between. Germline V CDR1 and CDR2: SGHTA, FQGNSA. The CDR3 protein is CASSLFRETQYF. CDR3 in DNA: TGTGCCAGCAGCTTATTCCGGGAGACCCAGTACTTC.

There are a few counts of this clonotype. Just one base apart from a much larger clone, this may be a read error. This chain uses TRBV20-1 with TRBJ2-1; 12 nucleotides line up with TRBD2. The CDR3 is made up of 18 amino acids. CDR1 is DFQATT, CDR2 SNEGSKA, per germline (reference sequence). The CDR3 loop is CGASGTSGLGGVYNEQFF. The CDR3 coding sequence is TGCGGTGCTTCAGGGACTAGCGGGTTAGGAGGAGTCTACAATGAGCAGTTCTTC.

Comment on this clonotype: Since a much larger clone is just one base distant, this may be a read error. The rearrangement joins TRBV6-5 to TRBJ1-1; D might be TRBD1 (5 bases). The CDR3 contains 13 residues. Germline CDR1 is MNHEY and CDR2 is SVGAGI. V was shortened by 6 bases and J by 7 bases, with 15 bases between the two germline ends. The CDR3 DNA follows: TGTGCCAGCAGCCACGGACGGGACTGTGAAGCTTTCTTT. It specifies CASSHGRDCEAFF.

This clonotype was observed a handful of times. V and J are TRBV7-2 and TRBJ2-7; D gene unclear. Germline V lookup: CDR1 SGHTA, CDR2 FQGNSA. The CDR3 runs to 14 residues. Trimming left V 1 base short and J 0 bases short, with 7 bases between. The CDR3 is CASSLDYSSYEQYF. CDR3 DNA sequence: TGTGCCAGCAGCTTAGACTACAGCTCCTACGAGCAGTACTTC. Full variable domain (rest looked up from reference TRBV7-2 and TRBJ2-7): GAGVSQSPSNKVTEKGKDVELRCDPISGHTALYWYRQSLGQGLEFLIYFQGNSAPDKSGLPSDRFSAERTGGSVSTLTIQRTQQEDSAVYLCASSLDYSSYEQYFGPGTRLTVT.

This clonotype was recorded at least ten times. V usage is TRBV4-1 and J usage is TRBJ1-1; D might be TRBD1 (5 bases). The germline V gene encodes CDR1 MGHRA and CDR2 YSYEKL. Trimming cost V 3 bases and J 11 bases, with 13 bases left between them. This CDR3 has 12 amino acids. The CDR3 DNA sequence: TGCGCCAGCAGCCAGAGCGCAGGGTCCGCTTTCTTT. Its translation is CASSQSAGSAFF.

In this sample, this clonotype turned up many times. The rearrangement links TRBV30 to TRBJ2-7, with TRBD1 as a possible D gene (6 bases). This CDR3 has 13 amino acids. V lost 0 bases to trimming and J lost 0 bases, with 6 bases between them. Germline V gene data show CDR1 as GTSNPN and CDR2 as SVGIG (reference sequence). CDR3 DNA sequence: TGTGCCTGGAGTGTAGGGGGCTCCTACGAGCAGTACTTC. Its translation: CAWSVGGSYEQYF.

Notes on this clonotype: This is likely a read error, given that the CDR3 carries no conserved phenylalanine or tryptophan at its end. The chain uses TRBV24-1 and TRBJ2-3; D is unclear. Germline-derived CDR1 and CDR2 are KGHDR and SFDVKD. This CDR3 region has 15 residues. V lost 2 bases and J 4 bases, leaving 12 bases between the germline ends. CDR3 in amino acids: CATSDSAGPADTQYL. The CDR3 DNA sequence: TGTGCCACCAGTGATTCTGCCGGACCGGCAGATACGCAGTATCTT.

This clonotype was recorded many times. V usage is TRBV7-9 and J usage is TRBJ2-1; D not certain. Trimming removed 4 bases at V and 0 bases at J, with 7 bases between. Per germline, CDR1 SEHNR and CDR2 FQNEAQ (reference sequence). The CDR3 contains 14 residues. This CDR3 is CASSSHSSYNEQFF. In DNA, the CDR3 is TGTGCCAGCAGCTCCCACAGCTCCTACAATGAGCAGTTCTTC.

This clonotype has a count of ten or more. In DNA form, the CDR3 reads TGCAGTGCTAGAGATTGGGATGAGCAGTTCTTC. This encodes CSARDWDEQFF. The V and J genes are TRBV20-1 and TRBJ2-1, with no clear D. With 0 bases removed from V and 8 bases from J, the gap between germline ends came to 5 bases. There are 11 residues in the CDR3. The V gene's germline CDR1 is DFQATT and CDR2 SNEGSKA (reference sequence).

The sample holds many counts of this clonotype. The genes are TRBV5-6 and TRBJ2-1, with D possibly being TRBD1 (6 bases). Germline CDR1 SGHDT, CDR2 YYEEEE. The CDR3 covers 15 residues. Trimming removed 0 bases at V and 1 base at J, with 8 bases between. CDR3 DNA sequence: TGTGCCAGCAGCTTGGGTGACAGGTCCTACAATGAGCAGTTCTTC. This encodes CASSLGDRSYNEQFF.

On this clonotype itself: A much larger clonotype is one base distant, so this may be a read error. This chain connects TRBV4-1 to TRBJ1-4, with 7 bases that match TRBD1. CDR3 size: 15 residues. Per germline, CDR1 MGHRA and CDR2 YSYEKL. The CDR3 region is CAGSQVAGGNEKLFF. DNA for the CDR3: TGCGCCGGCAGCCAAGTGGCAGGGGGTAATGAAAAACTGTTTTTT.

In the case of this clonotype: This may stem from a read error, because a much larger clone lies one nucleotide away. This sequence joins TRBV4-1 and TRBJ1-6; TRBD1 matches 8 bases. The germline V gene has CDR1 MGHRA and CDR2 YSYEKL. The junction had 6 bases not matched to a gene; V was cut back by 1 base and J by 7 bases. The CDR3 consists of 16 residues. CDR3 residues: CASSQAGGLWNSPLHF. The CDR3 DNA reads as TGCGCCAGCAGCCAAGCAGGGGGCTTGTGGAATTCACCCCTCCACTTT.

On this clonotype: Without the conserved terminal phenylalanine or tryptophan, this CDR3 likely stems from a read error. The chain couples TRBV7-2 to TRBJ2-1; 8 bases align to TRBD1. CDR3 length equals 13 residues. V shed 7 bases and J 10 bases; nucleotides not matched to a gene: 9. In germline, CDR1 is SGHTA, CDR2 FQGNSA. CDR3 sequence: CASTLTGAREQFS. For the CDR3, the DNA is TGTGCCAGCACCCTGACAGGGGCTAGAGAGCAGTTCTCC.

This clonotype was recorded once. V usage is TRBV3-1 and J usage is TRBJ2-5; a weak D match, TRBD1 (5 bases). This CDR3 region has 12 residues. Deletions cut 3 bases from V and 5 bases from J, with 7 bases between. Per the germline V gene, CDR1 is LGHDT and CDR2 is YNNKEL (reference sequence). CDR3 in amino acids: CASSHSGETQYF. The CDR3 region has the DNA TGTGCCAGCAGCCACTCAGGGGAGACCCAGTACTTC.

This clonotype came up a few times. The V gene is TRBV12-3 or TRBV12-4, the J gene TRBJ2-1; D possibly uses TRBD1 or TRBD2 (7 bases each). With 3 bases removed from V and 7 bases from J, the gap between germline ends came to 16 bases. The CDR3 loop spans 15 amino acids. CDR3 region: CASSFSGGAGNEQFF. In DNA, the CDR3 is TGTGCCAGCAGTTTCTCAGGGGGGGCAGGGAATGAGCAGTTCTTC.

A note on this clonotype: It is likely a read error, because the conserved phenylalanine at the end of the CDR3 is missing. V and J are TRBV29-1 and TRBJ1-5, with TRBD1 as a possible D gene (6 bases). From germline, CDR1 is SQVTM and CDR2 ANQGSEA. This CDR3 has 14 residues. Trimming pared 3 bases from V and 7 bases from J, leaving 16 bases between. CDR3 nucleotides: TGCAGCGTTGACACAGGGCAGACCCTCCAGCCCCAGCATTCT. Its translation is CSVDTGQTLQPQHS.

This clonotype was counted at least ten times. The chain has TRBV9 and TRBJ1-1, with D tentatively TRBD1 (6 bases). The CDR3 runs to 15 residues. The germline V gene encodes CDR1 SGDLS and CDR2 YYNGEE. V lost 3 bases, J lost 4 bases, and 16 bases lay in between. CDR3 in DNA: TGTGCCAGCAGCGCCTGGGGGGGGCCGAGCACTGAAGCTTTCTTT. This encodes CASSAWGGPSTEAFF.

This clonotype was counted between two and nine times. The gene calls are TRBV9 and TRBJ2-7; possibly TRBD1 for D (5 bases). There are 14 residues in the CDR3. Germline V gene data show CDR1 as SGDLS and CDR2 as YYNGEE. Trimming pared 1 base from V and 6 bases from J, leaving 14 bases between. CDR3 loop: CASSVIESQGEQYF. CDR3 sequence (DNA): TGTGCCAGCAGCGTAATCGAGAGCCAGGGCGAGCAGTACTTC.

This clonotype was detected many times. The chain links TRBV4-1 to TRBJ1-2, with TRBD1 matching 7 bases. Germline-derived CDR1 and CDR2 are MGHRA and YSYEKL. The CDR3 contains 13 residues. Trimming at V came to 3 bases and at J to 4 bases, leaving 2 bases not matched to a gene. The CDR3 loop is CASSQTGLYGYTF. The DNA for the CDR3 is TGCGCCAGCAGCCAGACAGGGCTCTATGGCTACACCTTC.

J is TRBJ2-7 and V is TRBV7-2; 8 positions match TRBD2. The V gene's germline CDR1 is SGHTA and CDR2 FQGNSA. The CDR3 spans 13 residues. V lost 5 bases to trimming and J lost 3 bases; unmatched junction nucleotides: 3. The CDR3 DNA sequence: TGTGCCAGCAGCGCGGGACTAGGCTACGAGCAGTACTTC. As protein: CASSAGLGYEQYF.

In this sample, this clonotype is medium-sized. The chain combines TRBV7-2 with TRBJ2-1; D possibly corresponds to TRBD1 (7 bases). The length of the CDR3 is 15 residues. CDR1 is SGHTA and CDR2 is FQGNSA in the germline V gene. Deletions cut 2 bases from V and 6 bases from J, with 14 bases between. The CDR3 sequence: CASSLYRGGLNEQFF. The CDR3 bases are TGTGCCAGCAGCTTATACAGGGGAGGTCTCAATGAGCAGTTCTTC. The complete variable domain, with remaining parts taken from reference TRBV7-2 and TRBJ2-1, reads GAGVSQSPSNKVTEKGKDVELRCDPISGHTALYWYRQSLGQGLEFLIYFQGNSAPDKSGLPSDRFSAERTGGSVSTLTIQRTQQEDSAVYLCASSLYRGGLNEQFFGPGTRLTVL.

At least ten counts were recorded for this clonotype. CDR3 coding DNA: TGTGCCAGCATCTCACAGGTGAACACTGAAGCTTTCTTT. Translating gives CASISQVNTEAFF. V and J are TRBV6-5 and TRBJ1-1; D is perhaps TRBD1 (5 bases). V lost 7 bases and J 0 bases, leaving 9 bases between the germline ends. Germline V lookup: CDR1 MNHEY, CDR2 SVGAGI. CDR3 length: 13 residues.